Listed below are T cell receptor beta chains from one sample, sequenced in a study of blood T cell repertoires in COVID-19. Data came from immunoSEQ multiplex PCR; TCRdb stores just in-frame clones and leaves some out. The top ten clones hold over 2.5% of a sample with more than 85,000 clones, around 84% of them seen once. Sequenced input: peripheral blood. These receptor sequences come from a man in his forties or fifties with active or convalescent COVID-19. CDR3s include the opening cysteine and the closing phenylalanine or tryptophan. Each record gives: clone size, V gene, J gene, D gene, CDR3 DNA, CDR3 protein. A D gene is named only where the DNA matches it firmly. The listing skips clone size in some rows; elsewhere it reads once, few, many or a size class.

>-|TRBV19|TRBJ2-1|TRBD2
TGTGCCAGTAGAACGGGACTAGCGGGGTACAATGAGCAGTTCTTC
CASRTGLAGYNEQFF
>-|TRBV12-3/TRBV12-4|TRBJ1-2|TRBD1
TGTGCCAGCAGGGAGGGACAGAATGGCTACACCTTC
CASREGQNGYTF
>-|TRBV3-1/TRBV3-2|TRBJ1-1|-
TGTGCCAGCAGCCTCGTTGGAGGGAACACTGAAGCTTTCTTT
CASSLVGGNTEAFF
>-|TRBV12-3/TRBV12-4|TRBJ1-5|-
TGTGCCAGCAGTTCCCTCGGTAATCAGCCCCAGCATTTT
CASSSLGNQPQHF
>-|TRBV7-9|TRBJ2-3|-
TGTGCCAGCAGCCACGGTGATACGCAGTATTTT
CASSHGDTQYF
>-|TRBV29-1|TRBJ2-7|-
TGCAGCGGAGGGTATAGCGGAAATAGCGAGCAGTACTTC
CSGGYSGNSEQYF
>-|TRBV2|TRBJ2-5|-
TGTGCCAGCAGGGGGGGACAGCCAGCGCCACAAGAGACCCAGTACTTC
CASRGGQPAPQETQYF
>-|TRBV7-2|TRBJ2-7|TRBD1
TGTGCCAGCAGCCCAAACCCCTCACAGGGGGCATCCTACGAGCAGTACTTC
CASSPNPSQGASYEQYF
>-|TRBV7-2|TRBJ2-1|TRBD1
TGTGCCAGCAGCTTAGCTCCGACAGGGGCGCAGTTCTTC
CASSLAPTGAQFF
>-|TRBV12-3/TRBV12-4|TRBJ2-5|-
TGTGCCAGCAGTTACCTAGCCGGCGAGACCCAGTACTTC
CASSYLAGETQYF
>-|TRBV7-2|TRBJ1-2|-
TGTGCCAGCAGCTTAGTAGCAGAGTTCGGTGGCTACACCTTC
CASSLVAEFGGYTF
>-|TRBV12-1|TRBJ2-3|-
TGTGCCAGCACCCGACTGGATCCCCACACAGATACGCAGTATTTT
CASTRLDPHTDTQYF
>-|TRBV24-1|TRBJ2-2|-
TGTGCCACCAGTGATTTAGGCGGGCAGAACACCGGGGAGCTGTTTTTT
CATSDLGGQNTGELFF
>-|TRBV5-1|TRBJ2-5|-
TGCGCCAGCAGCTTGGCGGTGGAAGAGACCCAGTACTTC
CASSLAVEETQYF
>-|TRBV4-3|TRBJ2-3|TRBD1
TGCGCCAGCAGCCAAACCGGGACAGACACAGATACGCAGTATTTT
CASSQTGTDTDTQYF
>-|TRBV6-6|TRBJ1-5|-
TGTGCCAGCAAGACAGGATCCGGGGAAGATCAGCCCCAGCATTTT
CASKTGSGEDQPQHF
>few|TRBV28|TRBJ1-5|-
TGTGCCAGCAGCGAGACAGGTGGATTCCAGCCCCAGCATTTT
CASSETGGFQPQHF
>once|TRBV10-3|TRBJ2-7|-
TGTGCCATCCATACGGAGGGAAGGACCCAAACCCACGAGCAGTACTTC
CAIHTEGRTQTHEQYF
>-|TRBV28|TRBJ1-4|TRBD1
TGTGCCAGCAGCCCGGACAGGGAGGCAACTAATGAAAAACTGTTTTTT
CASSPDREATNEKLFF
>-|TRBV4-3|TRBJ2-4|TRBD1
TGCGCCAGCAGCCAAGAAACAGGGGGCAGCATTCAGTACTTC
CASSQETGGSIQYF
>-|TRBV2|TRBJ1-3|-
TGTGCCAGCCATTTGGACAGTACCTCTGGAAACACCATATATTTT
CASHLDSTSGNTIYF
>-|TRBV12-2|TRBJ2-5|-
TGTGCAAGTCGCTTAGCGGCAGGGTTGAAAGAGACCCAGTACTTC
CASRLAAGLKETQYF
>-|TRBV4-1|TRBJ2-5|-
TGCGCCAGCAGCCAAGACGTCAGGTTCCAAGAGACCCAGTACTTC
CASSQDVRFQETQYF
>-|TRBV19|TRBJ1-4|-
TGTGCCAGTAGGCGTCAGGGTTCCACTAATGAAAAACTGTTTTTT
CASRRQGSTNEKLFF
>-|TRBV30|TRBJ2-7|TRBD2
TGTGCCTGGAACCGGCGGGGTAGCGGGGCCTACGAGCAGTACTTC
CAWNRRGSGAYEQYF
>once|TRBV3-1/TRBV3-2|TRBJ2-3|TRBD1
TGTGCCAGCAGCCAAGATTTTGGAGATATAGGGACAGGAACGATGTATACGCAGTATTTT
CASSQDFGDIGTGTMYTQYF
>-|TRBV3-1/TRBV3-2|TRBJ2-1|-
TGTGCCAGCAGCCTCTTTATGAATGAGCAGTTCTTC
CASSLFMNEQFF
>-|TRBV18|TRBJ1-1|-
TGTGCCAGCTCCCCCAGTACAGGGACAACTGAAGCTTTCTTT
CASSPSTGTTEAFF
>once|TRBV14|TRBJ1-2|TRBD1
TGTGCCAGCAGCTCGCAGACAGGGTCATATGGCTACACCTTC
CASSSQTGSYGYTF
>-|TRBV18|TRBJ2-2|TRBD1
TGTGCCAGCTCGCCCAACTCCGGGACAGGGAACACCGGGGAGCTGTTTTTT
CASSPNSGTGNTGELFF
>-|TRBV24-1|TRBJ1-2|TRBD1
TGTGCCACCAGTGATCCCGACAGGGTTTCTGGCTACACCTTC
CATSDPDRVSGYTF
>once|TRBV12-3/TRBV12-4|TRBJ2-2|-
TGTGCCAGCGTGTCAGGGGCCGGGGAGCTGTTTTTT
CASVSGAGELFF
>-|TRBV7-6|TRBJ1-2|-
TGTGCCAGCAGCTTAGTTCATCGTTGGCGGCGCTACACCTTC
CASSLVHRWRRYTF
>-|TRBV4-1|TRBJ1-6|TRBD1
TGCGCCAGCAGCCAAGATGGACAGGTCAATTCACCCCTCCACTTT
CASSQDGQVNSPLHF
>-|TRBV6-2/TRBV6-3|TRBJ2-5|TRBD1
TGTGCCAGCAGTTCGGACAGGGGGCTTCGGGAGACCCAGTACTTC
CASSSDRGLRETQYF
>-|TRBV6-1|TRBJ2-5|TRBD2
TGTGCCAGCAGTGAAGCGCAGCTAGCGGGGGTGGAGACCCAGTACTTC
CASSEAQLAGVETQYF
>-|TRBV7-2|TRBJ2-5|TRBD2
TGTGCCAGCAGCTTAGTGGCTAGCGGGGGCATCCAAGAGACCCAGTACTTC
CASSLVASGGIQETQYF
>-|TRBV30|TRBJ1-2|-
TGTGCCTGCACGGGACTCCTAGCTAACTATGGCTACACCTTC
CACTGLLANYGYTF
>-|TRBV9|TRBJ2-7|TRBD1
TGTGCCAGCAGCGTAGGGACAGGGGGCTCCTACGAGCAGTACTTC
CASSVGTGGSYEQYF
>-|TRBV28|TRBJ1-5|-
TGTGCCAGCACCCCGATGACAGGCTTACAGCCCCAGCATTTT
CASTPMTGLQPQHF
>-|TRBV19|TRBJ1-1|-
TGTGCCAGTAGTATTTCGGCAGGGCTGACTGAAGCTTTCTTT
CASSISAGLTEAFF
>few|TRBV2|TRBJ2-5|-
TGTGCCAGCAGTGAAGAGGGGGGGTCGACCCAGTACTTC
CASSEEGGSTQYF
>-|TRBV28|TRBJ2-5|TRBD1
TGTGCCAGCAGTGGGTGGGACAGGGGTTATGAGACCCAGTACTTC
CASSGWDRGYETQYF
>-|TRBV9|TRBJ1-1|-
TGTGCCAGCAGCACTACGACCGTGAACACTGAAGCTTTCTTT
CASSTTTVNTEAFF
>-|TRBV11-2|TRBJ2-3|-
TGTGCCAGCAGCTTAGATGGGGCAAAAGATACGCAGTATTTT
CASSLDGAKDTQYF
>once|TRBV3-1/TRBV3-2|TRBJ2-2|-
TGTGCCAGCAGCCCGGGGACCGGGGAGCTGTTTTTT
CASSPGTGELFF
>-|TRBV2|TRBJ1-4|-
TGTGCCAGCAGTGCCCCTTCCTCAACTAATGAAAAACTGTTTTTT
CASSAPSSTNEKLFF
>-|TRBV11-2|TRBJ2-1|TRBD2
TGTGCCAGCAGCTCCCGACTAGCCTCTGTCTCCTACAATGAGCAGTTCTTC
CASSSRLASVSYNEQFF
>few|TRBV19|TRBJ1-2|TRBD1
TGTGCCAGTAGACCGGGACAGCTTAACTATGGCTACACCTTC
CASRPGQLNYGYTF
>-|TRBV27|TRBJ1-5|-
TGTGCCAGCAGTAGGGAGATTAGCAATCAGCCCCAGCATTTT
CASSREISNQPQHF
>-|TRBV4-2|TRBJ1-2|-
TGTGCCAGCAGCCAAGATCGCGGGATATCGGCCTATGGCTACACCTTC
CASSQDRGISAYGYTF
>once|TRBV13|TRBJ2-4|TRBD2
TGTGCCAGCAGCAACAGCGGGGGGACAAAAAACATTCAGTACTTC
CASSNSGGTKNIQYF
>-|TRBV4-3|TRBJ2-7|TRBD1
TGCGCCAGCAGCCAAGAGCCGGGACAGCTGAACGAGCAGTACTTC
CASSQEPGQLNEQYF
>-|TRBV7-9|TRBJ2-1|TRBD1
TGTGCCAGCAGCTCAACAGACAGGGGTTTTGGTAGCTCCTACAATGAGCAGTTCTTC
CASSSTDRGFGSSYNEQFF
>once|TRBV21-1|TRBJ2-1|-
TGTGCCAGCTGGCGGGGGGAAGAGCAGTTCTTC
CASWRGEEQFF
>-|TRBV27|TRBJ2-1|TRBD1
TGTGCCAGCAGTAGGGCAGGGGGCGCGTATGAGCAGTTCTTC
CASSRAGGAYEQFF
>once|TRBV9|TRBJ2-2|-
TGTGCCAGCAGCGCTAGACAGCCGTGGAACACCGGGGAGCTGTTTTTT
CASSARQPWNTGELFF
>-|TRBV4-3|TRBJ1-1|TRBD1
TGCGCCAGCAGCCAAGTAGCGAGGGGACAGTCGAACACTGAAGCTTTCTTT
CASSQVARGQSNTEAFF
>-|TRBV7-6|TRBJ2-5|TRBD2
TGTGCCAGCAGTTCCGTGACTAGCGGGGTGGAGACCCAGTACTTC
CASSSVTSGVETQYF
>-|TRBV9|TRBJ1-5|-
TGTGCCAGCAGCGTAGAGTCGGGAGGGCAGCCCCAGCATTTT
CASSVESGGQPQHF